This record covers a single T cell receptor (beta chain). The antigen remains unidentified. This sample is drawn from a study of cytotoxic CD8 clonotypes in ibrutinib-treated CLL. Study-wide context: Sequenced samples delivered averages of around 250,000 productive templates and around 90,000 productive rearrangements.

With 1 base removed from V and 7 bases from J, the gap between germline ends came to 11 bases. The germline gives CDR1 SGHVS, CDR2 FNYEAQ. This CDR3 is built from 13 residues. Study results and caveats: Sustained-remission patients were sampled at different times than progressing patients were. Age-matched healthy donor levels were exceeded by baseline clonality, which tracked circulating CD8+ T-cell counts.

Clones were read by immunoSEQ multiplex PCR, and TCRdb kept only the in-frame ones, dropping some. The top ten hold 20% to 30% of the sample, which has tens of thousands of clones, roughly 50% seen once. This sample comprised PBMCs, obtained at disease progression, from a patient treated with ibrutinib. This chain connects TRBV7-6 to TRBJ2-7, with D possibly TRBD2 on 5 matching bases. This sequence originates from a human donor with chronic lymphocytic leukemia. The CDR3 nucleotides are TGTGCCAGCAGCTTAGGGGTAACGGGGGAGCAGTACTTC. This encodes CASSLGVTGEQYF.